The 11 T cell receptor beta chains reported below all come from one sample, sequenced in a study of blood T cells in healthy people across ages. Primers used in a second PCR of about 7 to 12 cycles were a sample-barcoded 5' primer and a J-beta primer mix. Each CDR3 protein is one row after TCRdb ran MiXCR on the 5' RACE reads. This sample has around 750,000 distinct CDR3 sequences; 53% occur once, and the top ten carry approximately 40%. Material: blood. All receptors come from a man older than 75 in good health.

This chain joins TRBV7-3 and TRBJ2-3; tentatively, D is TRBD2 (5 bases). Trimming pared 5 bases from V and 1 base from J, leaving 13 bases between. CDR3 size: 15 residues. Germline V lookup: CDR1 SGHTA, CDR2 FQGTGA. CDR3 nucleotides: TGTGCCAGCAGCCTGGGTATCGGGGGCACAGATACGCAGTATTTT. Amino acids: CASSLGIGGTDTQYF.

The chain combines TRBV7-3 with TRBJ2-1; 8 nucleotides agree with TRBD2. J gave up 5 bases and V 5 bases, and 8 bases lay outside the gene matches. Germline V gene sequence: CDR1 SGHTA, CDR2 FQGTGA. The CDR3 consists of 15 residues. The CDR3 nucleotides are TGTGCCAGCAGCCCGGGAGGAGCGGGGGACAATGAGCAGTTCTTC. As protein: CASSPGGAGDNEQFF. The full variable domain, its missing parts supplied by reference TRBV7-3 and TRBJ2-1, is GAGVSQTPSNKVTEKGKYVELRCDPISGHTALYWYRQSLGQGPEFLIYFQGTGAADDSGLPNDRFFAVRPEGSVSTLKIQRTERGDSAVYLCASSPGGAGDNEQFFGPGTRLTVL.

In the case of this clonotype: A much larger clone lies a single base off, so this may be a read error. DNA for the CDR3: TGCAGCGTTGAGAGTGGGCATGGTACGGTGGATGAGCAGTTCTTC. This codes for CSVESGHGTVDEQFF. The rearrangement links TRBV29-1 to TRBJ2-1; D is unresolved. V was clipped by 3 bases and J by 8 bases, with 20 bases between them. There are 15 residues in the CDR3. The germline V gene has CDR1 SQVTM and CDR2 ANQGSEA.

The gene calls are TRBV24-1 and TRBJ2-5, with D perhaps matching TRBD1 (6 bases). CDR1 KGHDR and CDR2 SFDVKD come from the germline V gene. The CDR3 has 14 residues. The V end lost 4 bases, the J end lost 5 bases, and 13 bases lay between the germline ends. CDR3 nucleotides: TGTGCCACCAGTGACCCGGACAGAGAGGAGACCCAGTACTTC. It translates to CATSDPDREETQYF.

This clonotype was counted only a few times. The rearrangement links TRBV29-1 to TRBJ2-1, with unresolved D. Between the trimmed V and J ends, which lost 3 bases and 0 bases, there was a span of 12 bases. This CDR3 has 15 amino acids. Germline CDR1 SQVTM, CDR2 ANQGSEA. CDR3 DNA: TGCAGCGTTGACGGGCGCAGACCCTCCTACAATGAGCAGTTCTTC. This sequence encodes CSVDGRRPSYNEQFF.

This clonotype has only a few counts. The CDR3 region is CASSFGLAGPYEQYF. The DNA of the CDR3 is TGTGCCAGCAGTTTTGGGCTAGCGGGTCCTTACGAGCAGTACTTC. This chain connects TRBV12-3 or TRBV12-4 to TRBJ2-4, with 8 bases matching TRBD2. With the DNA end fitting TRBJ2-7 better, the J assignment may be wrong. The CDR3 has 15 amino acids.

This chain uses TRBV21-1 with TRBJ2-4; TRBD1 was called by the table and not checked on the DNA. TRBV21-1 is a pseudogene locus. CDR3 size: 16 residues. CDR3 DNA sequence: TGTGCCAGCAGCAAAGATAAAGGGGAAGCCAAAAACATTCAGTACTTC. Protein sequence: CASSKDKGEAKNIQYF.

This clonotype was recorded many times. The chain employs TRBV29-1 and TRBJ2-3, with 10 bases that match TRBD2. The CDR3 is 15 amino acids. With 7 bases clipped from V and 3 bases from J, the junction kept 10 bases outside the gene matches. Per germline, CDR1 SQVTM and CDR2 ANQGSEA. The CDR3 here is CSAPPSGSSTDTQYF. For the CDR3, the DNA is TGCAGCGCCCCCCCTAGCGGGAGTTCAACAGATACGCAGTATTTT.

This rearrangement joins TRBV11-2 to TRBJ2-7, with D uncertain. The V gene lost 6 bases and the J gene lost 4 bases, with 16 bases spanning the gap. The CDR3 loop spans 14 amino acids. The germline gives CDR1 SGHAT, CDR2 FQNNGV. The CDR3 loop reads CASSPASASYEQYF. In DNA form, the CDR3 reads TGTGCCAGCAGTCCGGCTTCCGCTTCTTACGAGCAGTACTTC.

The CDR3 DNA sequence: TGTGCCAGCAGTTTCTCGGACAGGGCGAGGTACGAGCAGTACTTC. Amino acid sequence: CASSFSDRARYEQYF. The chain has TRBV27 and TRBJ2-7; 8 bases fit TRBD1. J lost 4 bases, V lost 3 bases, and 8 bases had no gene match. The CDR3 is 15 amino acids. Per the germline V gene, CDR1 is MNHEY and CDR2 is SMNVEV (reference sequence).

This clonotype was seen only a few times. V is TRBV11-2 and J is TRBJ2-5; TRBD2 aligns across 10 bases. J lost 5 bases, V lost 3 bases, and 24 bases had no gene match. This CDR3 region has 21 residues. Germline V gives CDR1 SGHAT, CDR2 FQNNGV. The chain's CDR3 is CASSFGLRAGGPSERSETQYF. The CDR3 DNA follows: TGTGCCAGCAGCTTCGGACTAAGAGCGGGAGGGCCCTCTGAGCGCTCGGAGACCCAGTACTTC.